This entry lists 10 T cell receptor beta chains sequenced from one sample in a study of OX40 agonist ivuxolimab in advanced cancers. The method was immunoSEQ multiplex PCR; TCRdb's version includes in-frame clones alone and lacks a portion of them. The repertoire holds about 130,000 clones, with 85% to 95% as singletons. The sample here was CD4+ or CD8+ T cells sorted from blood, taken in a trial of the OX40 agonist ivuxolimab. The receptors shown here come from an adult with an advanced solid tumor such as melanoma, head and neck, liver or kidney cancer.

The chain is built from TRBV10-3 and TRBJ1-5; 8 bases map to TRBD1. CDR1 and CDR2 from the germline V gene are ENHRY and SYGVKD. This CDR3 is built from 16 residues. The trim removed 6 bases at V and 6 bases at J, leaving 13 bases unmatched. CDR3 DNA: TGTGCCATCAGCAACCCCGGGACAGGACTTTTTCAGCCCCAGCATTTT. As protein: CAISNPGTGLFQPQHF.

In DNA, the CDR3 is TGTGCCAGCAGCCCGGGCCGCTACGAGCAGTACTTC. Protein: CASSPGRYEQYF. V gene TRBV5-6 combines with J gene TRBJ2-7; D remains unclear. Germline CDR1 is SGHDT and CDR2 is YYEEEE. There are 12 residues in the CDR3. V gave up 4 bases and J gave up 3 bases, with 8 bases separating them.

The rearrangement joins TRBV7-8 to TRBJ2-1; TRBD2 matches at 13 bases. Germline assignment: CDR1 SGHVS and CDR2 FQNEAQ. J was trimmed by 8 bases and V by 5 bases; bases with no gene match: 6. The CDR3 has 15 residues. CDR3 DNA: TGTGCCAGCAGCCTACTAGCGGGAGGGCACTATGAGCAGTTCTTC. It specifies CASSLLAGGHYEQFF.

In this sample, this clone turned up once. CDR3 nucleotides: TGTGCCAGCAGCGCCAGCGGGAGCGGTGGCACCGGGGAGCTGTTTTTT. It is translated as CASSASGSGGTGELFF. This chain joins TRBV7-9 and TRBJ2-2; 8 positions match TRBD2. The CDR3 runs to 16 residues. V shed 5 bases and J 4 bases; nucleotides not matched to a gene: 9. From germline, CDR1 is SEHNR and CDR2 FQNEAQ (reference sequence). Combining the CDR3 with reference TRBV7-9 and TRBJ2-2 gives the whole variable domain DTGVSQNPRHKITKRGQNVTFRCDPISEHNRLYWYRQTLGQGPEFLTYFQNEAQLEKSRLLSDRFSAERPKGSFSTLEIQRTEQGDSAMYLCASSASGSGGTGELFFGEGSRLTVL.

The V call is TRBV10-3, the J call TRBJ2-7; the match to TRBD2 covers 12 bases. The V segment lost 4 bases and the J segment 6 bases; nucleotides outside the gene matches: 7. The germline CDR1 and CDR2 sequences are ENHRY and SYGVKD. This CDR3 is built from 15 residues. Written as DNA, the CDR3 is TGTGCCATCAGTGGGTTGACTAGCGGGAGCTCCGAGCAGTACTTC. This sequence encodes CAISGLTSGSSEQYF.

This chain links TRBV2 with TRBJ2-5; 10 bases fit TRBD1. This CDR3 contains 14 residues. J gave up 1 base and V 6 bases, and 2 bases lay outside the gene matches. Germline values: CDR1 SNHLY, CDR2 FYNNEI. The CDR3 loop is CASRRTGGQETQYF. The CDR3 DNA sequence: TGTGCCAGCAGGAGGACAGGGGGCCAAGAGACCCAGTACTTC.

In nucleotides, the CDR3 is TGTGCCAGCAGTGACTTGGCGGGAGGGCACAATGAGCAGTTCTTC. This translates into CASSDLAGGHNEQFF. V is TRBV6-4 and J is TRBJ2-1; 9 bases fit TRBD2. Trimming cost V 1 base and J 5 bases; bases outside gene matches: 3. The length of the CDR3 is 15 residues. CDR1 MRHNA and CDR2 SNTAGT come from the germline V gene.

The CDR3 region has the DNA TGTGCCAGCAGTGGACAGGGTCGAGGCCATTCACCCCTCCACTTT. The encoded protein is CASSGQGRGHSPLHF. V gene TRBV27 combines with J gene TRBJ1-6; 8 bases are shared with TRBD1. Germline V gene sequence: CDR1 MNHEY, CDR2 SMNVEV (reference sequence). The CDR3 loop spans 15 amino acids. The junction had 8 bases not matched to a gene; V was cut back by 5 bases and J by 8 bases.

J is TRBJ1-2 and V is TRBV6-5; D gene ambiguous. V dropped 2 bases and J dropped 0 bases, with 10 bases sitting between them. CDR1 and CDR2 from the germline V gene are MNHEY and SVGAGI. The CDR3 extends over 15 amino acids. DNA of the CDR3: TGTGCCAGCAGTTACCAGAGCCCCTCTAACTATGGCTACACCTTC. This encodes CASSYQSPSNYGYTF.

V is TRBV5-1 and J is TRBJ1-1; TRBD1 might be the D (5 bases). The CDR3 spans 15 residues. Germline V gene sequence: CDR1 SGHRS, CDR2 YFSETQ. Trimming removed 0 bases from V and 1 base from J, with 10 bases in between. The CDR3 spells CASSLVPGTNTEAFF. The CDR3 DNA is TGCGCCAGCAGCTTGGTACCAGGGACGAACACTGAAGCTTTCTTT.